This paragraph covers one TCR beta chain sequence. Its antigen is still unknown. The record originates from a study of TIL therapy for anti-PD-1-resistant metastatic lung cancer. Study in general: Four tumors were EGFR-mutant and two were ALK-rearranged.

After removal of 4 bases from V and 3 bases from J, the junction contained 4 bases not matched to a gene. Germline CDR1 reads KGHDR; CDR2 reads SFDVKD. The CDR3 sequence is 14 residues long. Sequencing used immunoSEQ v3. The protocol was immunoSEQ multiplex PCR, while the TCRdb copy is restricted to in-frame clones and leaves out a portion. This sample has about 21,000 clones, with about three quarters found just once. Described time point: pre-treatment sample, taken before nivolumab and TIL therapy. Patients were adults with stage 4 NSCLC. General observations from the study: Treatment-naive, never-smoker and oncogene-addicted patients were overrepresented in this highly selected cohort.

The origin of this receptor is a person between 30 and 80 years old with non-small cell lung cancer. The chain recombines TRBV24-1 with TRBJ2-5; the match to TRBD1 covers 7 bases. Sequences were derived from blood, sampled at baseline. The CDR3 DNA sequence: TGTGCCACCAGTGAAGGGGGCGGAGAAGAGACCCAGTACTTC. Translated, it gives CATSEGGGEETQYF.